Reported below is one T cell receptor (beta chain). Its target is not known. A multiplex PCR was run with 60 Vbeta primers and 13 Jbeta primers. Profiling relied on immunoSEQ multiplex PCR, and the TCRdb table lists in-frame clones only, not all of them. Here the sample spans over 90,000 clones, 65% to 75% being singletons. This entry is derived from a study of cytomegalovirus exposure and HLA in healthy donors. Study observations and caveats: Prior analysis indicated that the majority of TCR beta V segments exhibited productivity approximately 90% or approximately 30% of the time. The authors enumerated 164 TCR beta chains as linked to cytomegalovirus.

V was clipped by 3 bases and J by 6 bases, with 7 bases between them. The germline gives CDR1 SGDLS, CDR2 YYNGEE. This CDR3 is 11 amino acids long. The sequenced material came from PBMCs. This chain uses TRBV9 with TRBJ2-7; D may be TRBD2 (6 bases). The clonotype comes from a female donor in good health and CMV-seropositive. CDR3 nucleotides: TGTGCCAGCAGCGCGGGAGTCGAGCAGTACTTC. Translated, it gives CASSAGVEQYF.